This TCR beta chain was captured in a study of cytomegalovirus exposure and HLA in healthy donors. General observations from the study: CMV serostatus alone was available as immune exposure information. A cluster of highly shared sequence variants was likely a sequencing artifact. In a later analysis, approximately 15,000 TCR beta sequences were associated with HLA alleles at 0.05 false discovery rate.

PCR primers comprised 60 Vbeta and 13 Jbeta primers. Per the original methods: A later analysis counted 80 million or so unique TCR beta chains, around 11 million shared. Generated by immunoSEQ multiplex PCR, the TCRdb table keeps only in-frame clones and is missing some. V, J and clone size derive from that table, while D and trimming were established from the DNA sequence. The sample records roughly 200,000 clones, around 80% being singletons. This clone was observed a handful of times. Antigen specificity is unknown. This CDR3 has 14 amino acids. This receptor was identified in a woman aged 55-70 years in good health and CMV-seropositive. Sequencing was carried out using PBMCs. The chain has TRBV21-1 and TRBJ2-3; the table's D call TRBD2 went unverified against the DNA. TRBV21-1 is labeled a pseudogene. In DNA, the CDR3 is TGTGCCAGCAGCAAATGTCCCCCAGCGGGGACGCAGTATTTT. It yields the protein CASSKCPPAGTQYF.